The clone carrying this T cell receptor beta chain was observed a handful of times. Germline loops: CDR1 LGHNA, CDR2 YNFKEQ. This CDR3 is 17 amino acids long. V gave up 4 bases and J gave up 6 bases; unmatched junction bases: 13. Every bit of the isolated RNA underwent reverse transcription, so sequencing read expressed TCRB transcripts. The repertoire was sequenced with immunoSEQ multiplex PCR; TCRdb's copy has only in-frame clones and lacks some. The sample lists some 220,000 clones; around 9.9% were seen once. The data originate from a study of beta chain features in type 1 diabetes. Study-level information: In all, about 110 million sorted cells from all samples were analyzed.

This TCR was sampled from a man aged 18 to 30 in good health. Sequencing was performed on central memory CD4+ T cells from blood. This chain uses TRBV4-2 with TRBJ2-1; 9 bases match TRBD2. DNA for the CDR3: TGTGCCAGCAGCCCTATTTCCGATAGCGGGAGCCTCAATGAGCAGTTCTTC. As protein: CASSPISDSGSLNEQFF.